This T cell receptor (beta chain) was captured by sequencing in a study of blood T cell repertoires in COVID-19. Whole-study context: T cells, B-cell-depleted T cells, or PBMCs provided the cDNA or gDNA that served as material.

CDR1 is SGHNT, CDR2 YENEEA, per germline. V lost 4 bases to trimming and J lost 4 bases, with 10 bases between them. The CDR3 is 13 amino acids. This clone was recorded once. In the original analysis: Cell counts per sample came from amplifying reference gene primers. TCRdb keeps only in-frame clones here, not all; method: immunoSEQ multiplex PCR. That table gives V, J and clone size, and the DNA gave D and trimming. Among 120,000 to 150,000 clones listed, around 84% were seen once. The TCR was taken from a human donor in a cohort sampled during active COVID-19. The sample comprised peripheral blood. The chain recombines TRBV11-3 with TRBJ1-2; TRBD1 is a possible D gene (6 bases). The CDR3 sequence: CASSSRQVYGYTF. CDR3 nucleotides: TGTGCCAGCAGCTCAAGACAGGTCTATGGCTACACCTTC.